This T cell receptor beta chain was sequenced during a study of metastatic and nonmetastatic thyroid tumors. For the study at large: Repertoires of blood and of tissue (tumor or nodule) from malignant and benign thyroid patients were compared.

No patient received treatment before thyroid surgery. Germline CDR1 is DFQATT and CDR2 is SNEGSKA (reference sequence). V was clipped by 1 base and J by 7 bases, with 17 bases between them. The length of the CDR3 is 15 residues. This clone was detected only a few times. TCRdb re-called the PCR reads with MiXCR. The sample has roughly 7,100 clones; over 25% are singletons. Sequenced input: adjacent normal tissue. This clonotype was obtained from a female donor with papillary thyroid cancer or a benign thyroid nodule (not recorded which). Some clones in this sample may be carry-over from other donors' samples. The chain uses TRBV20-1 and TRBJ1-5; D is unresolved. The CDR3 region is CSARARGLVRQPQHF. CDR3 DNA: TGCAGTGCTAGAGCTCGGGGTTTGGTAAGGCAGCCCCAGCATTTT.